This T cell receptor (beta chain) was identified during a study of blood T cell repertoires in COVID-19. Study summary: COVID-19 samples from acute and convalescent phases originated in the United States, Italy and Spain. T cells, B-cell-depleted T cells, or PBMCs provided the cDNA or gDNA that served as material.

The CDR3 contains 15 residues. CDR1 is SGDLS and CDR2 is YYNGEE in the germline V gene. The V and J ends lost 2 bases and 1 base respectively, with 9 bases between them. In the original processing: Amplification with reference gene primers provided the estimates of nucleated cell counts. The repertoire was sequenced with immunoSEQ multiplex PCR; TCRdb's copy has only in-frame clones and lacks some. The V and J calls and clone size come from that table; D and trimming were worked out from the DNA. Of approximately 74,000 clones in the sample, approximately 90% were seen once. The source is a woman in her sixties or seventies with acute or convalescent COVID-19. The source material was peripheral blood. The chain carries TRBV9 and TRBJ2-2; the D gene is possibly TRBD2 (6 bases). CDR3 residues: CASSVRSGNTGELFF. In DNA form, the CDR3 reads TGTGCCAGCAGCGTGCGTAGCGGGAACACCGGGGAGCTGTTTTTT. Variable domain in full (rest from reference TRBV9 and TRBJ2-2): DSGVTQTPKHLITATGQRVTLRCSPRSGDLSVYWYQQSLDQGLQFLIQYYNGEERAKGNILERFSAQQFPDLHSELNLSSLELGDSALYFCASSVRSGNTGELFFGEGSRLTVL.